The 13 T cell receptor beta chains below were found in one sample sequenced in a study of blood T cell dynamics during melanoma immunotherapy. The data were produced by immunoSEQ multiplex PCR, yet TCRdb's version contains in-frame clones alone and is incomplete. Here the sample table reports 25 to 30 clones. Time point defined: week 3, after first cycle of checkpoint inhibitor. Sequenced material: cell-free DNA from blood, taken from a patient treated with checkpoint blockade. The receptors originated from a human donor with melanoma.

The V call is TRBV10-3, the J call TRBJ2-6; D not certain. From germline, CDR1 is ENHRY and CDR2 SYGVKD. This CDR3 comprises 18 residues. V was clipped by 5 bases and J by 5 bases, with 22 bases between them. As DNA, the CDR3 is TGTGCCATCAGTCCAACAGACTGTATACAAAGTCGGGCCAACGTCCTGACTTTC. It codes for CAISPTDCIQSRANVLTF.

The genes are TRBV10-1 and TRBJ2-6; D is undetermined. Germline V CDR1 and CDR2: WNHNN, SYGVQD (reference sequence). Between the trimmed V and J ends, which lost 2 bases and 5 bases, there was a span of 19 bases. This CDR3 region has 18 residues. The CDR3 region is CASSEGMIAQSRANVLTF. In DNA form, the CDR3 reads TGCGCCAGCAGTGAGGGTATGATCGCACAAAGTCGGGCCAACGTCCTGACTTTC.

This clone has only one observation. The junction does not match germline at one end; this may be a read error. V gene TRBV7-2 combines with J gene TRBJ2-6; D is uncertain. The CDR3 contains 17 residues. Germline loops: CDR1 SGHTA, CDR2 FQGNSA. The CDR3 DNA follows: TGTGCCAGCAGCCCGGAAAAGACGACAAAGTCGGGCCAACGTCCTGACTTC. Protein product: CASSPEKTTKSGQRPDF.

The V gene is TRBV21-1, the J gene TRBJ2-3; TRBD1, as called in the table, went unchecked against the DNA. TRBV21-1 is designated a pseudogene. The CDR3 has 16 amino acids. CDR3 protein: CASRNWPTVMQDTQYF. CDR3 bases: TGTGCCAGCAGGAACTGGCCTACAGTCATGCAAGATACGCAGTATTTT.

This sequence joins TRBV6-5 and TRBJ2-7, with D possibly matching TRBD2 (5 bases). The CDR3 sequence is 13 residues long. Germline V gene lookup returns CDR1 MNHEY and CDR2 SVGAGI. Trimming left V 6 bases short and J 0 bases short, with 9 bases between. The CDR3 loop reads CASRLRDSYEQYF. DNA of the CDR3: TGTGCCAGCAGGTTACGGGACTCCTACGAGCAGTACTTC.

The CDR3 DNA sequence: TGTGCCAGCAGTTTGAGGTTTTACGACAAAGTCGGGCCAACTCTGACTTTC. Protein: CASSLRFYDKVGPTLTF. The chain combines TRBV6-9 with TRBJ2-6; D unresolved. CDR1 is MNHGY and CDR2 is SVAAGI in the germline V gene. This CDR3 contains 17 residues. V was shortened by 4 bases and J by 16 bases, with 29 bases between the two germline ends.

The chain employs TRBV7-3 and TRBJ1-1, with unresolved D. Germline V gives CDR1 SGHTA, CDR2 FQGTGA. Trimming removed 0 bases from V and 1 base from J, with 3 bases in between. There are 13 residues in the CDR3. The CDR3 DNA sequence: TGTGCCAGCAGCTTAACCACGAACACTGAAGCTTTCTTT. This encodes CASSLTTNTEAFF.

The chain uses TRBV7-9 and TRBJ2-7; D may be TRBD2 (6 bases). This CDR3 is built from 15 residues. The V gene's germline CDR1 is SEHNR and CDR2 FQNEAQ (reference sequence). Trimming removed 7 bases at V and 2 bases at J, with 18 bases between. CDR3 in amino acids: CASTHTEGGPYEQYF. CDR3 bases: TGTGCCAGCACCCATACGGAGGGCGGCCCCTACGAGCAGTACTTC.

The chain combines TRBV5-5 with TRBJ2-6; D gene uncertain. V was shortened by 7 bases and J by 5 bases, with 22 bases between the two germline ends. Germline V gene sequence: CDR1 SGHKS, CDR2 YYEKEE (reference sequence). The CDR3 loop spans 17 amino acids. The CDR3 protein is CASPVSVAQSRANVLTF. CDR3 nucleotides: TGTGCCAGCCCAGTCTCTGTCGCACAAAGTCGGGCCAACGTCCTGACTTTC.

The chain employs TRBV19 and TRBJ2-7, with D perhaps TRBD1 (5 bases). This CDR3 has 14 residues. V dropped 5 bases and J dropped 2 bases, with 13 bases sitting between them. The germline CDR1 and CDR2 sequences are LNHDA and SQIVND (reference sequence). The CDR3 spells CASSETAITYEQYF. The DNA of the CDR3 is TGTGCCAGTAGTGAGACAGCCATCACCTACGAGCAGTACTTC.

V gene TRBV2 combines with J gene TRBJ2-6; no clear D gene. Trimming took off 5 bases at V and 5 bases at J, with 13 bases between the two ends. The CDR3 runs to 15 residues. Germline lookup yields CDR1 SNHLY and CDR2 FYNNEI. CDR3 protein: CASSYVQSRANVLTF. The CDR3 DNA sequence: TGTGCCAGCAGTTACGTACAAAGTCGGGCCAACGTCCTGACTTTC. Full variable domain (rest looked up from reference TRBV2 and TRBJ2-6): EPEVTQTPSHQVTQMGQEVILRCVPISNHLYFYWYRQILGQKVEFLVSFYNNEISEKSEIFDDQFSVERPDGSNFTLKIRSTKLEDSAMYFCASSYVQSRANVLTFGAGSRLTVL.

This rearrangement joins TRBV6-4 to TRBJ2-3; 8 bases map to TRBD1. The V gene end was trimmed by 5 bases and the J gene end by 4 bases; junction bases not matched to a gene: 8. The V gene's germline CDR1 is MRHNA and CDR2 SNTAGT. This CDR3 spans 15 amino acids. CDR3: CASSPSGGEADTQYF. As DNA, the CDR3 is TGTGCCAGCAGTCCCTCAGGGGGCGAAGCAGATACGCAGTATTTT.

This clone was seen once. This chain joins TRBV27 and TRBJ1-1; 7 nucleotides match TRBD1. The V and J ends lost 0 bases and 1 base, in that order; junction bases with no gene match: 2. This CDR3 is 15 amino acids long. The germline gives CDR1 MNHEY, CDR2 SMNVEV (reference sequence). The CDR3 nucleotides read TGTGCCAGCAGTTTATCAGGGGGCACGAACACTGAAGCTTTCTTT. It codes for CASSLSGGTNTEAFF.